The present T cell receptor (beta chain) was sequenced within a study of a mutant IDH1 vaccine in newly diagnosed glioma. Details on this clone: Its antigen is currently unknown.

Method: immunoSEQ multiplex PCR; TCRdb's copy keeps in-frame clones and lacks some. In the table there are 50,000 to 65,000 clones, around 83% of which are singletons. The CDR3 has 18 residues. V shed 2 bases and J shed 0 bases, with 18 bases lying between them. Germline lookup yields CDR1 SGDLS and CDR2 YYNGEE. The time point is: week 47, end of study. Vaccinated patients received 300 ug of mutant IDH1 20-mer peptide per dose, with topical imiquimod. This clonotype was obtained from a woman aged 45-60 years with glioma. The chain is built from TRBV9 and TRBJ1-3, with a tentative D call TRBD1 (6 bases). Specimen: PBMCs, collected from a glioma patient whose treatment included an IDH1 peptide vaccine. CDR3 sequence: CASSVKGGPSISGNTIYF. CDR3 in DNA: TGTGCCAGCAGCGTGAAGGGGGGACCTTCTATCTCTGGAAACACCATATATTTT.